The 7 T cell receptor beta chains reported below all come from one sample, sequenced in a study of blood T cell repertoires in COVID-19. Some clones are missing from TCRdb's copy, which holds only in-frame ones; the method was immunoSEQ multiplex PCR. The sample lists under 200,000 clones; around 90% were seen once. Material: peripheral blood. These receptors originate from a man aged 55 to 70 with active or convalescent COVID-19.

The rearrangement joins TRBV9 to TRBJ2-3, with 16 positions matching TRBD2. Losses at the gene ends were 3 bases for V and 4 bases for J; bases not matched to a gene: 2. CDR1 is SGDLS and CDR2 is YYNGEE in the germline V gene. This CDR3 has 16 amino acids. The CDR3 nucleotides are TGTGCCAGCAGCGCCGGGACTAGCGGGGGGGCAGATACGCAGTATTTT. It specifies CASSAGTSGGADTQYF. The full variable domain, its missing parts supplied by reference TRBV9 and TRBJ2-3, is DSGVTQTPKHLITATGQRVTLRCSPRSGDLSVYWYQQSLDQGLQFLIQYYNGEERAKGNILERFSAQQFPDLHSELNLSSLELGDSALYFCASSAGTSGGADTQYFGPGTRLTVL.

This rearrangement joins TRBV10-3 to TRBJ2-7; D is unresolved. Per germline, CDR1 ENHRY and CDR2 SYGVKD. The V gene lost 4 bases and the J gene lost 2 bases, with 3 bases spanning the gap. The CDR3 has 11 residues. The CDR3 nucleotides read TGTGCCATCAGTGGCGCCTACGAGCAGTACTTC. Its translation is CAISGAYEQYF.

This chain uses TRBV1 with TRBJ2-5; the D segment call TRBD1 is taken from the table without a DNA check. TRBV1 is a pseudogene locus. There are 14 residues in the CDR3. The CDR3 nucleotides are TGCACCAGCAGCCAAGCAGGGATTTTGGAGACCCAGTACTTC. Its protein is CTSSQAGILETQYF.

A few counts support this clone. This chain's CDR3 is CSVRLGLPRLSGNTIYF. The CDR3 nucleotides are TGCAGCGTTCGTTTAGGCCTACCTAGACTCTCTGGAAACACCATATATTTT. The chain couples TRBV29-1 to TRBJ1-3; D call uncertain. V lost 5 bases and J lost 0, with 20 bases in between. The CDR3 is made up of 17 amino acids. Germline lookup yields CDR1 SQVTM and CDR2 ANQGSEA.

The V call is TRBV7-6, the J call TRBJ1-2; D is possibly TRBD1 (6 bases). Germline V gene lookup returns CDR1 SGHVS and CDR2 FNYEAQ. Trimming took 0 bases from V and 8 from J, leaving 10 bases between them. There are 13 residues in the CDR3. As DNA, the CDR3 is TGTGCCAGCAGCTTAGCTCCAGGGGACGGCTACACCTTC. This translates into CASSLAPGDGYTF.

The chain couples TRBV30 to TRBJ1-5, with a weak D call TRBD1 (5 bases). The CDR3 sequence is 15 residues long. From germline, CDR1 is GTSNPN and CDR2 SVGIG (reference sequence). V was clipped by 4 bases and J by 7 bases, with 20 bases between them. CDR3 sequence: CAWTLGGAGSQPQHF. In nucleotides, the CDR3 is TGTGCCTGGACCCTTGGAGGGGCAGGATCGCAGCCCCAGCATTTT.

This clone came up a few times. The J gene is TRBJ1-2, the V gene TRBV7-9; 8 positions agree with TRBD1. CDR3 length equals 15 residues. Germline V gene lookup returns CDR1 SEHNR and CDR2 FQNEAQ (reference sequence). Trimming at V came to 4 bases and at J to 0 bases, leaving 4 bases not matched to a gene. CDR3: CASSSNRGANYGYTF. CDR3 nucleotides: TGTGCCAGCAGCTCAAACAGGGGGGCTAACTATGGCTACACCTTC.